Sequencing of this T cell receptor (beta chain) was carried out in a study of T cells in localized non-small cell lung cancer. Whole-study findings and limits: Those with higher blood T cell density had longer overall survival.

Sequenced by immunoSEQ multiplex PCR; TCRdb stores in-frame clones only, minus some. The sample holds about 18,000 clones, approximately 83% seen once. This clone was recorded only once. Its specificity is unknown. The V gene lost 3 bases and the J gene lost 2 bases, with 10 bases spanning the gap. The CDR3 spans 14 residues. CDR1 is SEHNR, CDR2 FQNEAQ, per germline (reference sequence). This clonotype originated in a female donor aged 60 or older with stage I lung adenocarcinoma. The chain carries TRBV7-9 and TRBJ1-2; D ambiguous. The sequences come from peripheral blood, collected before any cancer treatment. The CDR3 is CASSFGFWNYGYTF. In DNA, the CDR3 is TGTGCCAGCAGCTTTGGTTTTTGGAACTATGGCTACACCTTC.